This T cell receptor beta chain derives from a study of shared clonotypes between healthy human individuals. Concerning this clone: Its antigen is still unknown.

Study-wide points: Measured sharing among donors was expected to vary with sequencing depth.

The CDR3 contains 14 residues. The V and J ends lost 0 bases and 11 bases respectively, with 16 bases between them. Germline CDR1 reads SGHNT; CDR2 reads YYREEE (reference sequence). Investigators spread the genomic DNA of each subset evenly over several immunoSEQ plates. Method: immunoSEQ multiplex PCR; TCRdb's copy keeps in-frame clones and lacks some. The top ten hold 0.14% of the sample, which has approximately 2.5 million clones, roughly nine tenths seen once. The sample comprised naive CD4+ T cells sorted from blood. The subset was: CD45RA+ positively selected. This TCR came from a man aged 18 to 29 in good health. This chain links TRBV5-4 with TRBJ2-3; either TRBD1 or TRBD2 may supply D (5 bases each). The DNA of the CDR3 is TGTGCCAGCAGCTTGGACAGGACTCAGACCGGGCAGTATTTT. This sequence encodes CASSLDRTQTGQYF.